This TCR beta chain is from a study of cytotoxic CD8 clonotypes in ibrutinib-treated CLL. TCRdb's table, derived via immunoSEQ multiplex PCR, lists solely in-frame clones and lacks some. The sample lists 150,000 to 200,000 clones, over 60% occurring once. This CDR3 is 14 amino acids long. V was cut by 3 bases and J by 4 bases, with 13 bases left in between. From germline, CDR1 is KGHSH and CDR2 LQKENI. The sample consisted of PBMCs, taken after 24 months of ibrutinib treatment. The chain joins TRBV18 to TRBJ2-7; no clear D gene. The clonotype was recovered from a human donor with chronic lymphocytic leukemia. CDR3 in DNA: TGTGCCAGCTCACCCCGTGCCCAAGCATACGAGCAGTACTTC. It yields the protein CASSPRAQAYEQYF.